A selection of T cell receptor beta chains follows, all from one sample in a study of cytomegalovirus exposure and HLA in healthy donors. Measured with immunoSEQ multiplex PCR; TCRdb has only the in-frame clones, and not every one. This repertoire shows approximately 100,000 clones, roughly 80% found once; its top ten account for about 2.3%. The material sequenced was PBMCs. Receptor source: a middle-aged man in good health and CMV-seronegative. Each CDR3 is given with its conserved first and last residue. D genes are given only for firm matches. The size entry is marked missing in some rows and otherwise reads once, few, many or a size class.

J gene: TRBJ1-6; V gene: TRBV2; D gene: TRBD1; clone size: -; CDR3 DNA: TGTGCCAGCAGTGAATTTCAGGGGATGGACAGGTTGTTTTCACCCCTCCACTTT; CDR3 protein: CASSEFQGMDRLFSPLHF
J gene: TRBJ2-7; V gene: TRBV7-2; D gene: TRBD1; clone size: -; CDR3 DNA: TGTGCCAGCAGCTCGAGGACAGGCTCCTACGAGCAGTACTTC; CDR3 protein: CASSSRTGSYEQYF
J gene: TRBJ2-3; V gene: TRBV7-2; D gene: TRBD2; clone size: -; CDR3 DNA: TGTGCCAGCAGCCTCGTCGCACTAGCGGGGGGGAGGGATACGCAGTATTTT; CDR3 protein: CASSLVALAGGRDTQYF
J gene: TRBJ1-6; V gene: TRBV19; D gene: TRBD1; clone size: once; CDR3 DNA: TGTGCCAGTACCAATCGACAGGGTTATTCACCCCTCCACTTT; CDR3 protein: CASTNRQGYSPLHF
J gene: TRBJ1-5; V gene: TRBV15; D gene: -; clone size: -; CDR3 DNA: TGTGCCACCAGTTCACCTATCCCGGGCAATCAGCCCCAGCATTTT; CDR3 protein: CATSSPIPGNQPQHF
J gene: TRBJ1-6; V gene: TRBV27; D gene: TRBD1; clone size: -; CDR3 DNA: TGTGCCAGCAGTTTAAACCTCCATACAGGGGTTGGTTCACCCCTCCACTTT; CDR3 protein: CASSLNLHTGVGSPLHF
J gene: TRBJ2-2; V gene: TRBV7-9; D gene: -; clone size: -; CDR3 DNA: TGTGCCAGCAGTCCCGACAGCCCGAACACCGGGGAGCTGTTTTTT; CDR3 protein: CASSPDSPNTGELFF
J gene: TRBJ2-3; V gene: TRBV7-6; D gene: -; clone size: few; CDR3 DNA: TGTGCCAGCAGCTTATTTCCTAGCACAGATACGCAGTATTTT; CDR3 protein: CASSLFPSTDTQYF
J gene: TRBJ2-3; V gene: TRBV4-2; D gene: -; clone size: -; CDR3 DNA: TGTGCCAGCAGCCAAGATGGGGCGTTTCGGTATTTT; CDR3 protein: CASSQDGAFRYF
J gene: TRBJ2-5; V gene: TRBV4-2; D gene: TRBD2; clone size: -; CDR3 DNA: TGTGCCAGCAGCCAAGAATACACTAGCGGGGGGAAAGAGACCCAGTACTTC; CDR3 protein: CASSQEYTSGGKETQYF
J gene: TRBJ1-1; V gene: TRBV7-6; D gene: -; clone size: -; CDR3 DNA: TGTGCCAGCAGCCCCGGACTGATGAACACTGAAGCTTTCTTT; CDR3 protein: CASSPGLMNTEAFF
J gene: TRBJ2-6; V gene: TRBV18; D gene: TRBD1; clone size: -; CDR3 DNA: TGTGCCAGCTCCGAACGAGGGGGCGGCTCCTCTGGGGCCAACGTCCTGACTTTC; CDR3 protein: CASSERGGGSSGANVLTF
J gene: TRBJ2-2; V gene: TRBV7-9; D gene: TRBD1; clone size: -; CDR3 DNA: TGTGCCAGCAGCTTAGCGCTCTATAGGACAGGGGTCTCCGGGGAGCTGTTTTTT; CDR3 protein: CASSLALYRTGVSGELFF
J gene: TRBJ2-7; V gene: TRBV6-6; D gene: TRBD1; clone size: -; CDR3 DNA: TGTGCCAGCAGTTCCACGGGACAGGGTTTTCAAGAGCAGTACTTC; CDR3 protein: CASSSTGQGFQEQYF
J gene: TRBJ2-1; V gene: TRBV7-6; D gene: TRBD2; clone size: once; CDR3 DNA: TGTGCCAGCAGATCCAGCGGGGCCAACAATGAGCAGTTCTTC; CDR3 protein: CASRSSGANNEQFF
J gene: TRBJ2-5; V gene: TRBV11-3; D gene: TRBD2; clone size: -; CDR3 DNA: TGTGCCAGCAGCAGAAGCGGGGAAGAGACCCAGTACTTC; CDR3 protein: CASSRSGEETQYF
J gene: TRBJ2-1; V gene: TRBV10-3; D gene: TRBD2; clone size: few; CDR3 DNA: TGTGCCATCAGTGAAGGTAGCGGGGGGAACAATGAGCAGTTCTTC; CDR3 protein: CAISEGSGGNNEQFF
J gene: TRBJ2-3; V gene: TRBV5-1; D gene: TRBD2; clone size: few; CDR3 DNA: TGCGCCAGCAGCTTCAACGGGGGGGTGTTTGCAGATACGCAGTATTTT; CDR3 protein: CASSFNGGVFADTQYF
J gene: TRBJ1-6; V gene: TRBV6-1; D gene: -; clone size: -; CDR3 DNA: TGTGCCAGCAGTGAAGACCAGGGAGGCTGGTCACCCCTCCACTTT; CDR3 protein: CASSEDQGGWSPLHF
J gene: TRBJ1-2; V gene: TRBV4-2; D gene: TRBD1; clone size: -; CDR3 DNA: TGTGCCAGCAGCCAAGACGAGGGACAGGGGTATGGCTACACCTTC; CDR3 protein: CASSQDEGQGYGYTF
J gene: TRBJ2-6; V gene: TRBV9; D gene: -; clone size: -; CDR3 DNA: TGTGCCAGCAGCGGATCAGGTACCTCTGGGGCCAACGTCCTGACTTTC; CDR3 protein: CASSGSGTSGANVLTF
J gene: TRBJ2-1; V gene: TRBV28; D gene: TRBD2; clone size: -; CDR3 DNA: TGTGCCAGCAGCCCAATAGCGGGGAGCTCCTACAATGAGCAGTTCTTC; CDR3 protein: CASSPIAGSSYNEQFF
J gene: TRBJ2-2; V gene: TRBV5-1; D gene: -; clone size: -; CDR3 DNA: TGCGCCAGCAGAAAGGGCGGCGGGGCGAACACCGGGGAGCTGTTTTTT; CDR3 protein: CASRKGGGANTGELFF
J gene: TRBJ2-3; V gene: TRBV7-8; D gene: TRBD2; clone size: -; CDR3 DNA: TGTGCCAGCAGACTTAGCGGGGGGGACGCACTGGCAGATACGCAGTATTTT; CDR3 protein: CASRLSGGDALADTQYF
J gene: TRBJ2-5; V gene: TRBV27; D gene: -; clone size: -; CDR3 DNA: TGTGCCAGCAGTTTCACGGGTCGGGAGACCCAGTACTTC; CDR3 protein: CASSFTGRETQYF
J gene: TRBJ2-7; V gene: TRBV7-9; D gene: TRBD1; clone size: -; CDR3 DNA: TGTGCCAGCAGCCTATCGACAGGGAGCTACGAGCAGTACTTC; CDR3 protein: CASSLSTGSYEQYF
J gene: TRBJ1-4; V gene: TRBV6-5; D gene: -; clone size: few; CDR3 DNA: TGTGCCAGCAGTCCAAATCCGACAGGAAAACTGTTTTTT; CDR3 protein: CASSPNPTGKLFF
J gene: TRBJ2-7; V gene: TRBV6-6; D gene: -; clone size: once; CDR3 DNA: TGTGCCAGCAGCTCCGGGCAGGGGGGATACGAGCAGTACTTC; CDR3 protein: CASSSGQGGYEQYF
J gene: TRBJ2-1; V gene: TRBV7-9; D gene: TRBD2; clone size: -; CDR3 DNA: TGTGCCAGCAGCTCCGGGACTAGGGCGCGGGATGAGCAGTTCTTC; CDR3 protein: CASSSGTRARDEQFF
J gene: TRBJ1-2; V gene: TRBV25-1; D gene: -; clone size: -; CDR3 DNA: TGTGCCAGCAACCTAAGGACAGAAATTAACTATGGCTACACCTTC; CDR3 protein: CASNLRTEINYGYTF
J gene: TRBJ2-7; V gene: TRBV5-6; D gene: TRBD1; clone size: -; CDR3 DNA: TGTGCCAGCAGCTCTAATCCAGGGGGTCGGTCTCCCTACGAGCAGTACTTC; CDR3 protein: CASSSNPGGRSPYEQYF
J gene: TRBJ2-2; V gene: TRBV6-1; D gene: -; clone size: -; CDR3 DNA: TGTGCCAGCAGTGAAGGGAGACAGAGAGTAGGGCGAAGCACCGGGGAGCTGTTTTTT; CDR3 protein: CASSEGRQRVGRSTGELFF
J gene: TRBJ2-1; V gene: TRBV5-1; D gene: -; clone size: -; CDR3 DNA: TGCGCCAGCAGCTTGGGGCATCCGGGAGTCTCCTACAATGAGCAGTTCTTC; CDR3 protein: CASSLGHPGVSYNEQFF
J gene: TRBJ2-2; V gene: TRBV7-2; D gene: TRBD2; clone size: -; CDR3 DNA: TGTGCCAGCAGCCTCGGACTAGCGTCGCGGGAGCTGTTTTTT; CDR3 protein: CASSLGLASRELFF
J gene: TRBJ2-7; V gene: TRBV7-2; D gene: -; clone size: -; CDR3 DNA: TGTGCCAGCAGCCAGGTTCGGAGGGGAGGCGAGCAGTACTTC; CDR3 protein: CASSQVRRGGEQYF
J gene: TRBJ2-1; V gene: TRBV7-3; D gene: -; clone size: -; CDR3 DNA: TGTGCCAGCAGCTTAAATATCAGGGGCGATGAGCAGTTCTTC; CDR3 protein: CASSLNIRGDEQFF
J gene: TRBJ1-2; V gene: TRBV4-2; D gene: TRBD1; clone size: -; CDR3 DNA: TGTGCCAGCAGTGACAGGGTAGGGGAAGACTCTGGCTACACCTTC; CDR3 protein: CASSDRVGEDSGYTF
J gene: TRBJ1-5; V gene: TRBV15; D gene: TRBD1; clone size: once; CDR3 DNA: TGTGCCACCAGCAGAAGTCCCGGGACAGGGAATCAGCCCCAGCATTTT; CDR3 protein: CATSRSPGTGNQPQHF
J gene: TRBJ2-2; V gene: TRBV11-3; D gene: -; clone size: -; CDR3 DNA: TGTGCCAGCGGACTGAACGCCGGGGAGCTGTTTTTT; CDR3 protein: CASGLNAGELFF